These T cell receptor beta chains were read from a single sample in a study of shared clonotypes between healthy human individuals. TCRdb's copy holds only in-frame clones and misses some; the assay was immunoSEQ multiplex PCR. Of over a million clones in the sample, about 96% were seen once. Specimen: naive CD4+ T cells sorted from blood. The receptors stem from a young man in good health. CDR3s include the opening cysteine and the closing phenylalanine or tryptophan. The order of the fields is D gene, J gene, clone size, V gene, CDR3 DNA, CDR3 protein. The D gene is left open where the match is weak. Clone size is shown for a subset of rows, as once, few, many or a class of expanded clone.

d_gene: .
j_gene: TRBJ2-7
abundance: .
v_gene: TRBV7-2
CDR3nt: TGTGCCAGCAGAGGACCTGGCGAGCAGTACTTC
CDR3aa: CASRGPGEQYF

d_gene: .
j_gene: TRBJ1-1
abundance: .
v_gene: TRBV28
CDR3nt: TGTGCCAGCCGACCTTGGACAGCCCGACGAGATCTGGGAGCTTTCTTT
CDR3aa: CASRPWTARRDLGAFF

d_gene: .
j_gene: TRBJ1-4
abundance: .
v_gene: TRBV19
CDR3nt: TGTGCCACCAGTATGGGGTCGCGACTGTTTTTT
CDR3aa: CATSMGSRLFF

d_gene: TRBD2
j_gene: TRBJ2-1
abundance: .
v_gene: TRBV5-1
CDR3nt: TGCGCCAGCAGCTTGGACGGACTAGGTAACGATGAGCAGTTCTTC
CDR3aa: CASSLDGLGNDEQFF

d_gene: TRBD2
j_gene: TRBJ2-2
abundance: .
v_gene: TRBV5-1
CDR3nt: TGCGCCAGCACCCCGGGACTAGGGAACACCGGGGAGCTGTTTTTT
CDR3aa: CASTPGLGNTGELFF

d_gene: TRBD1
j_gene: TRBJ2-7
abundance: .
v_gene: TRBV11-2
CDR3nt: TGTGCCAGCAGCTTTCTACTCGGAACGGACAGGGGTTCCCACGAGCAGTACTTC
CDR3aa: CASSFLLGTDRGSHEQYF

d_gene: .
j_gene: TRBJ1-2
abundance: few
v_gene: TRBV2
CDR3nt: TGTGCCAGCAGTGACAGCTATGGCTACACCTTC
CDR3aa: CASSDSYGYTF

d_gene: .
j_gene: TRBJ2-2
abundance: .
v_gene: TRBV6-6
CDR3nt: TGTGCCAGCACCGACGGAACTAGTTTGAACACCGGGGAGCTGTTTTTT
CDR3aa: CASTDGTSLNTGELFF

d_gene: .
j_gene: TRBJ1-4
abundance: .
v_gene: TRBV27
CDR3nt: TGTGCCAGCAGTTTACCGGGACAAGATGAAAAACTGTTTTTT
CDR3aa: CASSLPGQDEKLFF

d_gene: TRBD2
j_gene: TRBJ2-1
abundance: .
v_gene: TRBV5-5
CDR3nt: TGTGCCAGCAGCTTGCAGCTAGCGGGAGGAAACTACAATGAGCAGTTCTTC
CDR3aa: CASSLQLAGGNYNEQFF

d_gene: .
j_gene: TRBJ1-1
abundance: .
v_gene: TRBV28
CDR3nt: TGTGCCAGCACCGCGGGCGTGCTGAACGCTTTCTTT
CDR3aa: CASTAGVLNAFF

d_gene: TRBD1
j_gene: TRBJ2-7
abundance: .
v_gene: TRBV2
CDR3nt: TGTGCCAGCGGCCGGAGGGGGACAGGGGGCCACGAGCAGTACTTC
CDR3aa: CASGRRGTGGHEQYF

d_gene: TRBD1
j_gene: TRBJ2-7
abundance: .
v_gene: TRBV6-1
CDR3nt: TGTGCCAGCCGTGGTCTCCAGGGGGCCCCCCCCTACGAGCAGTACTTC
CDR3aa: CASRGLQGAPPYEQYF

d_gene: TRBD2
j_gene: TRBJ2-7
abundance: .
v_gene: TRBV5-4
CDR3nt: TGTGCCAGCAGCTTGGCGGGCGGGAGCGGAATGGGGCAGTACTTC
CDR3aa: CASSLAGGSGMGQYF

d_gene: .
j_gene: TRBJ2-1
abundance: .
v_gene: TRBV11-2
CDR3nt: TGTGCCAGCAGCTTACTGGCAGGTCCAAACAATGAGCAGTTCTTC
CDR3aa: CASSLLAGPNNEQFF

d_gene: .
j_gene: TRBJ2-2
abundance: .
v_gene: TRBV28
CDR3nt: TGTGCCAGCAGCTTGGCGGGGCCAGGAGCCGGGGAGCTGTTTTTT
CDR3aa: CASSLAGPGAGELFF

d_gene: .
j_gene: TRBJ1-1
abundance: .
v_gene: TRBV28
CDR3nt: TGTGCCAGCAGTTTCGGAGGGGAGGACACTGAAGCTTTCTTT
CDR3aa: CASSFGGEDTEAFF

d_gene: .
j_gene: TRBJ2-1
abundance: .
v_gene: TRBV2
CDR3nt: TGTGCCAGCAGCGAATGGAATGAGCAGTTCTTC
CDR3aa: CASSEWNEQFF

d_gene: TRBD2
j_gene: TRBJ2-5
abundance: .
v_gene: TRBV7-8
CDR3nt: TGTGCCAGCAGCCCGAAACCCGGGACTAGCGGGATTGTTGAGACCCAGTACTTC
CDR3aa: CASSPKPGTSGIVETQYF

d_gene: .
j_gene: TRBJ2-5
abundance: .
v_gene: TRBV7-6
CDR3nt: TGTGCCAGCAGCTCGACCTTCGCGGGGTACCAAGAGACCCAGTACTTC
CDR3aa: CASSSTFAGYQETQYF

d_gene: TRBD2
j_gene: TRBJ2-3
abundance: .
v_gene: TRBV7-6
CDR3nt: TGTGCCAGCAGCTTAGCGCTTTTGGGGCGGGAGAAGAGAGATACGCAGTATTTT
CDR3aa: CASSLALLGREKRDTQYF

d_gene: .
j_gene: TRBJ2-7
abundance: .
v_gene: TRBV7-9
CDR3nt: TGTGCCAGCAGCTTGAGCGGTACCTACGAGCAGTACTTC
CDR3aa: CASSLSGTYEQYF

d_gene: TRBD1
j_gene: TRBJ1-2
abundance: .
v_gene: TRBV9
CDR3nt: TGTGCCAGCAGCGTAGTGTCCGGGACAGCCCCTAACTATGGCTACACCTTC
CDR3aa: CASSVVSGTAPNYGYTF

d_gene: TRBD1
j_gene: TRBJ2-1
abundance: .
v_gene: TRBV5-1
CDR3nt: TGCGCCAGCGGCGGGACAGGGGCGGCTGAGCAGTTCTTC
CDR3aa: CASGGTGAAEQFF

d_gene: .
j_gene: TRBJ2-5
abundance: .
v_gene: TRBV9
CDR3nt: TGTGCCAGCAGCCCGAGGTCTGTACAAGAGACCCAGTACTTC
CDR3aa: CASSPRSVQETQYF

d_gene: .
j_gene: TRBJ2-4
abundance: .
v_gene: TRBV2
CDR3nt: TGTGCCAGCAGTGAAGGGGCAACATACATTCAGTACTTC
CDR3aa: CASSEGATYIQYF

d_gene: .
j_gene: TRBJ2-3
abundance: once
v_gene: TRBV5-1
CDR3nt: TGCGCCAGCAGCTTGGCATCCAGCAGCACAGATACGCAGTATTTT
CDR3aa: CASSLASSSTDTQYF

d_gene: .
j_gene: TRBJ2-3
abundance: .
v_gene: TRBV7-9
CDR3nt: TGTGCCAGCAGCCCCTTTTCCGGGGGAGATACGCAGTATTTT
CDR3aa: CASSPFSGGDTQYF

d_gene: .
j_gene: TRBJ2-7
abundance: once
v_gene: TRBV27
CDR3nt: TGTGCCAGCAGTTCCGTTAGTCTTGAGCAGTACTTC
CDR3aa: CASSSVSLEQYF

d_gene: .
j_gene: TRBJ2-5
abundance: once
v_gene: TRBV11-2
CDR3nt: TGTGCCAGCAGCGTACAATCACCGAGAGAGACCCAGTACTTC
CDR3aa: CASSVQSPRETQYF

d_gene: TRBD1
j_gene: TRBJ2-7
abundance: .
v_gene: TRBV29-1
CDR3nt: TGCAGCGTTCGTGGGACAGGAACCTACGAGCAGTACTTC
CDR3aa: CSVRGTGTYEQYF

d_gene: TRBD2
j_gene: TRBJ2-1
abundance: .
v_gene: TRBV6-5
CDR3nt: TGTGCCAGCAGTTTAACTAGCGGGAGCCACAATGAGCAGTTCTTC
CDR3aa: CASSLTSGSHNEQFF

d_gene: TRBD2
j_gene: TRBJ2-7
abundance: .
v_gene: TRBV5-4
CDR3nt: TGTGCCAGCAGCTCCGGACTAGCGGGATCCTACGAGCAGTACTTC
CDR3aa: CASSSGLAGSYEQYF

d_gene: .
j_gene: TRBJ2-7
abundance: .
v_gene: TRBV5-1
CDR3nt: TGCGCCAGCAGCTCTACAGGAGTGGGTGAGCAGTACTTC
CDR3aa: CASSSTGVGEQYF

d_gene: .
j_gene: TRBJ1-1
abundance: .
v_gene: TRBV7-9
CDR3nt: TGTGCCAGCAGCTACTTAAACACTGAAGCTTTCTTT
CDR3aa: CASSYLNTEAFF

d_gene: TRBD2
j_gene: TRBJ2-3
abundance: .
v_gene: TRBV5-1
CDR3nt: TGCGCCAGCAGCCGGGGGGGATATGGAGATACGCAGTATTTT
CDR3aa: CASSRGGYGDTQYF

d_gene: .
j_gene: TRBJ2-1
abundance: once
v_gene: TRBV13
CDR3nt: TGTGCCAGCAGCCAGGCCTCGGGGGTCTCCTACAATGAGCAGTTCTTC
CDR3aa: CASSQASGVSYNEQFF

d_gene: TRBD2
j_gene: TRBJ2-2
abundance: .
v_gene: TRBV4-1
CDR3nt: TGCGCCAGCAGCCGAAGAATAGCGGGAGCTCGCGGCGGGGAGCTGTTTTTT
CDR3aa: CASSRRIAGARGGELFF

d_gene: .
j_gene: TRBJ2-1
abundance: .
v_gene: TRBV28
CDR3nt: TGTGCCAGCAGCACCGGGACTCGCTTCTACAATGAGCAGTTCTTC
CDR3aa: CASSTGTRFYNEQFF

d_gene: .
j_gene: TRBJ2-6
abundance: .
v_gene: TRBV5-8
CDR3nt: TGTGCCAGCAGCTTGGAACCAGGGAGCTCTGGGGCCAACGTCCTGACTTTC
CDR3aa: CASSLEPGSSGANVLTF

d_gene: .
j_gene: TRBJ1-1
abundance: .
v_gene: TRBV29-1
CDR3nt: TGCAGCGTTGGCAGTGGGAGAGCTGAAGCTTTCTTT
CDR3aa: CSVGSGRAEAFF

d_gene: TRBD2
j_gene: TRBJ2-1
abundance: .
v_gene: TRBV28
CDR3nt: TGTGCCAGCAGTTTAAGACTGGGGCTAGCGGGAGGGTACAATGAGCAGTTCTTC
CDR3aa: CASSLRLGLAGGYNEQFF